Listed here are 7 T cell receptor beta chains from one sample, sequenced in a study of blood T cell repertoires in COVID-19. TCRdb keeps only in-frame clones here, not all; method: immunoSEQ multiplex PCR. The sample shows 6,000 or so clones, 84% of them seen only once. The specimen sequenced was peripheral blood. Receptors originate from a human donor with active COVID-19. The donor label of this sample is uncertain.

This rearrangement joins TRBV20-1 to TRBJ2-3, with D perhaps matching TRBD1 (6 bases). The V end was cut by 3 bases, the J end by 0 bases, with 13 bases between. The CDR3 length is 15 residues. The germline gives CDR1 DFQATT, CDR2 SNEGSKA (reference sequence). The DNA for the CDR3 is TGCAGTGCTAGTGCCGGACAGACTAGCACAGATACGCAGTATTTT. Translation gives CSASAGQTSTDTQYF.

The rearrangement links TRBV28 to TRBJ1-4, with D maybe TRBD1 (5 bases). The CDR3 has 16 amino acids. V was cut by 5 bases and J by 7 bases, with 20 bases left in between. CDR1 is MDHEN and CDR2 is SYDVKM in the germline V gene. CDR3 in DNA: TGTGCCAGCAGTCCCCATATTCGAGGGGAGGGTGAAAAACTGTTTTTT. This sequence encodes CASSPHIRGEGEKLFF.

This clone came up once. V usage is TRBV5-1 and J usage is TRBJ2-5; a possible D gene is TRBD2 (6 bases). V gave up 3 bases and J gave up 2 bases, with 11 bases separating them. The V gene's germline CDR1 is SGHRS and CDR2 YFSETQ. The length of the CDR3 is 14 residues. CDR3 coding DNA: TGCGCCAGCAGCTCCGGGACTGGGCAAGAGACCCAGTACTTC. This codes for CASSSGTGQETQYF.

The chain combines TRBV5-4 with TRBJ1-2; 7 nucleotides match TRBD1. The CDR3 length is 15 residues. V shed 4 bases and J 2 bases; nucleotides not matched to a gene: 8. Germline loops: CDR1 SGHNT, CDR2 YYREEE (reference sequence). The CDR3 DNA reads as TGTGCCAGCAGCGCCCGGGACAGAGGAAACTATGGCTACACCTTC. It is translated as CASSARDRGNYGYTF.

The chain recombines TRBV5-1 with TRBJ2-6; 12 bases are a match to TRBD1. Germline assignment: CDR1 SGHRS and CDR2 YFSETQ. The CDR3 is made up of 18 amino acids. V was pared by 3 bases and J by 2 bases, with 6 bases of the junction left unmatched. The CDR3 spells CASSSMGTGGTGANVLTF. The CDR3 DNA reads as TGCGCCAGCAGCTCCATGGGGACAGGGGGCACTGGGGCCAACGTCCTGACTTTC.

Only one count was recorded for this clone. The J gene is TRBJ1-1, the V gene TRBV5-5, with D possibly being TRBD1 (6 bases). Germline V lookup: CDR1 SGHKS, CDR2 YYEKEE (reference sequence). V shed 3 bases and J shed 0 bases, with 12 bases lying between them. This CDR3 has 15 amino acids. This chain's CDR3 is CASSYGRGMNTEAFF. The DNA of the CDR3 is TGTGCCAGCAGCTACGGCAGGGGCATGAACACTGAAGCTTTCTTT.

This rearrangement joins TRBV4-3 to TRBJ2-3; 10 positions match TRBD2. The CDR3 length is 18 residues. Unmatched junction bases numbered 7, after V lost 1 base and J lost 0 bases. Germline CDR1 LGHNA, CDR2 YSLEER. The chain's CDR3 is CASSQAPTLAGSTDTQYF. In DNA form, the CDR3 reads TGCGCCAGCAGCCAAGCCCCTACACTAGCGGGGAGCACAGATACGCAGTATTTT.